Presented here are 4 T cell receptor beta chains from one specimen sequenced in a study of blood T cell repertoires in COVID-19. This table comes from immunoSEQ multiplex PCR, and its TCRdb copy is limited to in-frame clones, with some not included. The sample gives 100,000 or so clones, about two thirds of which show up once; under 15% is in the top ten. Sequenced input: peripheral blood. The receptors shown here come from a woman of 80 years or more with acute or convalescent COVID-19.

This clone has just a few counts. The genes are TRBV18 and TRBJ2-5; 10 bases agree with TRBD2. CDR1 is KGHSH and CDR2 is LQKENI in the germline V gene. J was trimmed by 2 bases and V by 0 bases; bases with no gene match: 3. This CDR3 contains 16 residues. The chain's CDR3 is CASSPPKLAGQETQYF. In nucleotides, the CDR3 is TGTGCCAGCTCACCACCGAAACTAGCGGGGCAAGAGACCCAGTACTTC.

This chain uses TRBV3-1 (or the pseudogene TRBV3-2) with TRBJ1-3; a possible D gene is TRBD1 (5 bases). V shed 4 bases and J shed 0 bases, with 7 bases lying between them. Germline values: CDR1 LGHDT, CDR2 YNNKEL (reference sequence). The CDR3 has 14 amino acids. Here the CDR3 DNA reads TGTGCCAGCAGCCCCAGGGACTCTGGAAACACCATATATTTT. This codes for CASSPRDSGNTIYF.

This chain joins TRBV4-2 and TRBJ2-3, with 10 positions matching TRBD1. V lost 0 bases to trimming and J lost 5 bases; unmatched junction nucleotides: 5. The V gene's germline CDR1 is LGHNA and CDR2 YNFKEQ. This CDR3 comprises 16 residues. Written as DNA, the CDR3 is TGTGCCAGCAGCCAAGAGGGACAGGGGAGGGGAGATACGCAGTATTTT. Its protein product is CASSQEGQGRGDTQYF.

V usage is TRBV19 and J usage is TRBJ1-1, with D perhaps matching TRBD1 (5 bases). This CDR3 has 14 residues. Germline assignment: CDR1 LNHDA and CDR2 SQIVND (reference sequence). Trimming cost V 5 bases and J 1 base, with 11 bases left between them. The CDR3 is CASSPRERNTEAFF. The CDR3 DNA reads TGTGCCAGTAGTCCCAGGGAACGGAACACTGAAGCTTTCTTT.